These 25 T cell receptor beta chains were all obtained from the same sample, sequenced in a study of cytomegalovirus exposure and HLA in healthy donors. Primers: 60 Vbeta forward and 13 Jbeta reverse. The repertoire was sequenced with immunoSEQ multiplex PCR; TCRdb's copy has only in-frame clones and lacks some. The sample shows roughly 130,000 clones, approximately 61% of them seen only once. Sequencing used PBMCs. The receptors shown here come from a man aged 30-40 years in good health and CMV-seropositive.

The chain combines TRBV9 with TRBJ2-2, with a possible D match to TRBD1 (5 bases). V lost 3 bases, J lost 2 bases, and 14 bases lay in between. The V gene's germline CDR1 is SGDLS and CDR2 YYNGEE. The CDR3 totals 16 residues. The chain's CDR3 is CASSADPQGNTGELFF. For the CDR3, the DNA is TGTGCCAGCAGCGCCGATCCCCAGGGTAACACCGGGGAGCTGTTTTTT.

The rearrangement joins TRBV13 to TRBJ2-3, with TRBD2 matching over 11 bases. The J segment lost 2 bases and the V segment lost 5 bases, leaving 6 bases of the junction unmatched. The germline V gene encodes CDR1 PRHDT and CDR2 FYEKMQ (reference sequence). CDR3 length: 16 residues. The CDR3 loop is CASSPRTSGYTDTQYF. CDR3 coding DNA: TGTGCCAGCAGCCCTAGGACTAGCGGGTACACAGATACGCAGTATTTT.

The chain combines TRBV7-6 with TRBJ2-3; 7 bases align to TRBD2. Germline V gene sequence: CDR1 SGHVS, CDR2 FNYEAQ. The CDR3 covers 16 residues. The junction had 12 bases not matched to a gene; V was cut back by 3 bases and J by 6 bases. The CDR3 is CASSFGALAGRDTQYF. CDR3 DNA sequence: TGTGCCAGCAGCTTTGGGGCCTTAGCGGGTAGGGATACGCAGTATTTT.

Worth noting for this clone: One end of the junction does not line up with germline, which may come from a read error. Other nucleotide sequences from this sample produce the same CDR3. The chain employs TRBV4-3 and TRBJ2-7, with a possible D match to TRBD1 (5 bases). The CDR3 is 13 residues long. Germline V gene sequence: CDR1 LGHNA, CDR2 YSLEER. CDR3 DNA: TGCGCTAGCAGCCAAGGGGCCTACTACGAGCAGTACTTC. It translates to CASSQGAYYEQYF.

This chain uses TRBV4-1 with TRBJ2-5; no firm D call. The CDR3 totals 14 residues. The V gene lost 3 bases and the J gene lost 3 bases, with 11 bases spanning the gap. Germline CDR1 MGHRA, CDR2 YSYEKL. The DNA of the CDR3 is TGCGCCAGCAGCCATCTGTACAGAAAAGAGACCCAGTACTTC. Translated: CASSHLYRKETQYF.

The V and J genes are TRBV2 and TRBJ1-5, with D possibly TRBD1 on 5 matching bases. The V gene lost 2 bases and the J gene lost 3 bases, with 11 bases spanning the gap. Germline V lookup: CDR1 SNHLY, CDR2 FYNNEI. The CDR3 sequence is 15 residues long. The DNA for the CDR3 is TGTGCCAGCAGTGAAAGGGGTCAGGTCAATCAGCCCCAGCATTTT. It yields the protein CASSERGQVNQPQHF. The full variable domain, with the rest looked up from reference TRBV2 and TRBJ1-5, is EPEVTQTPSHQVTQMGQEVILRCVPISNHLYFYWYRQILGQKVEFLVSFYNNEISEKSEIFDDQFSVERPDGSNFTLKIRSTKLEDSAMYFCASSERGQVNQPQHFGDGTRLSIL.

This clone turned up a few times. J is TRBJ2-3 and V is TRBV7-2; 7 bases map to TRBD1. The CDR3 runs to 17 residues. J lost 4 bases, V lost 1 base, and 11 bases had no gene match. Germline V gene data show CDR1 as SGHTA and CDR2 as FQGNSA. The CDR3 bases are TGTGCCAGCAGCTTAGGTCTTGACAGGGTATCTTCAGATACGCAGTATTTT. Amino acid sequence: CASSLGLDRVSSDTQYF. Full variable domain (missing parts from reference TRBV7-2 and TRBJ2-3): GAGVSQSPSNKVTEKGKDVELRCDPISGHTALYWYRQSLGQGLEFLIYFQGNSAPDKSGLPSDRFSAERTGGSVSTLTIQRTQQEDSAVYLCASSLGLDRVSSDTQYFGPGTRLTVL.

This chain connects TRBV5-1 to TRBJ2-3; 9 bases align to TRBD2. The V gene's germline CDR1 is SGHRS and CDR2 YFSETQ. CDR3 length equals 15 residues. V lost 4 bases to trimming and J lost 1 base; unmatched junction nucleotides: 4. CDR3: CASSKRLAGTDTQYF. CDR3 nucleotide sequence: TGCGCCAGCAGCAAACGACTAGCGGGCACAGATACGCAGTATTTT.

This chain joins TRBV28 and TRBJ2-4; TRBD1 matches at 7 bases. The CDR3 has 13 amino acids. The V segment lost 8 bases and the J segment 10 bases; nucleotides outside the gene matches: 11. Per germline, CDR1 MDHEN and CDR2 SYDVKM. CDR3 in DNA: TGTGCCAGCTCTCCGGTGGACAGGAGTATTCAGTACTTC. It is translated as CASSPVDRSIQYF. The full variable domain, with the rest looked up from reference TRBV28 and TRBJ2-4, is DVKVTQSSRYLVKRTGEKVFLECVQDMDHENMFWYRQDPGLGLRLIYFSYDVKMKEKGDIPEGYSVSREKKERFSLILESASTNQTSMYLCASSPVDRSIQYFGAGTRLSVL.

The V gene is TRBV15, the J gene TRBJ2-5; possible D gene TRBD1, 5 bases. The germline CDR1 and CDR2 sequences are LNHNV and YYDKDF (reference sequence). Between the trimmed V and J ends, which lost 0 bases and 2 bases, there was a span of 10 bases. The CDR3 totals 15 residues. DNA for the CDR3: TGTGCCACCAGCAGAGAGGACACGATACAAGAGACCCAGTACTTC. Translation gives CATSREDTIQETQYF.

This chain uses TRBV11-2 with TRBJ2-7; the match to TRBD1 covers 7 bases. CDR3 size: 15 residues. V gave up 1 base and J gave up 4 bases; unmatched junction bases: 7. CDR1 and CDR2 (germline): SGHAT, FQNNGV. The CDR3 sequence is CASSLVRGSLYEQYF. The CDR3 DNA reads TGTGCCAGCAGCTTAGTCAGGGGGTCACTTTACGAGCAGTACTTC.

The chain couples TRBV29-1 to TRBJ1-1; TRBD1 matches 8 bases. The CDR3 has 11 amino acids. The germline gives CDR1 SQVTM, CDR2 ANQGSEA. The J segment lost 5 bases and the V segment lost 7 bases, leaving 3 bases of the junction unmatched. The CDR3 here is CSGQGATEAFF. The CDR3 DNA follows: TGCAGCGGCCAGGGGGCGACTGAAGCTTTCTTT.

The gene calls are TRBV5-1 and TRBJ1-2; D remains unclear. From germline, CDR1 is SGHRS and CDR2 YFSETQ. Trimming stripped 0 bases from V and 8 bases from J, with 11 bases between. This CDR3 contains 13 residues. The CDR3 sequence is CASSLASRGGYTF. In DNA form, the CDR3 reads TGCGCCAGCAGCTTGGCCTCTCGCGGGGGCTACACCTTC.

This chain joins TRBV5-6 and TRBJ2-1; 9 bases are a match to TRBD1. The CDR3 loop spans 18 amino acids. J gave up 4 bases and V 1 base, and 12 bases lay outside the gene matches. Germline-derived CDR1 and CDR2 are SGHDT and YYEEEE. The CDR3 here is CASSLFGRGDRGYNEQFF. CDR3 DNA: TGTGCCAGCAGCTTGTTTGGACGTGGAGACAGGGGGTACAATGAGCAGTTCTTC.

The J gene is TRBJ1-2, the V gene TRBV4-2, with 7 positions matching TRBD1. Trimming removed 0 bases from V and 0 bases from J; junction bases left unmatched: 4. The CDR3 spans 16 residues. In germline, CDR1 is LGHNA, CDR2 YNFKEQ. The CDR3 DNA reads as TGTGCCAGCAGCCAAGACAGGACAGGAGCTAACTATGGCTACACCTTC. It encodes CASSQDRTGANYGYTF.

The DNA of the CDR3 is TGTGCCAGCAGCTTAGATCGGACAGGGGAACCCTACGAGCAGTACTTC. Protein: CASSLDRTGEPYEQYF. The rearrangement links TRBV7-9 to TRBJ2-7, with TRBD1 identical over 9 bases. V lost 1 base to trimming and J lost 2 bases; unmatched junction nucleotides: 6. This CDR3 has 16 residues. CDR1 is SEHNR, CDR2 FQNEAQ, per germline (reference sequence).

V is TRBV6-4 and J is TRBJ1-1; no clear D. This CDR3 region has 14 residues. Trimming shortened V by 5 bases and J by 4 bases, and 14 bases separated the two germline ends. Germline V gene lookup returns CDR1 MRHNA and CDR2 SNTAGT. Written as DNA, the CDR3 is TGTGCCAGCAGTCCCTTCGGGGAGACCACTGAAGCTTTCTTT. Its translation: CASSPFGETTEAFF.

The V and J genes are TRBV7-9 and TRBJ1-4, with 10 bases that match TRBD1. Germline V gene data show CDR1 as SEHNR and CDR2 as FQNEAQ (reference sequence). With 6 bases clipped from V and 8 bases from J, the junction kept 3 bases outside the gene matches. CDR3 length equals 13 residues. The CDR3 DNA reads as TGTGCCAGCAGGCGGGACAGGGGCGAAAAACTGTTTTTT. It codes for CASRRDRGEKLFF.

The CDR3, as DNA: TGTGCCAGCAGCCCCGACAGGGTTAGTTCTGGAAACACCATATATTTT. Translating gives CASSPDRVSSGNTIYF. This chain links TRBV7-9 with TRBJ1-3; 7 nucleotides agree with TRBD1. J lost 1 base, V lost 5 bases, and 8 bases had no gene match. Germline values: CDR1 SEHNR, CDR2 FQNEAQ (reference sequence). CDR3 length: 16 amino acids.

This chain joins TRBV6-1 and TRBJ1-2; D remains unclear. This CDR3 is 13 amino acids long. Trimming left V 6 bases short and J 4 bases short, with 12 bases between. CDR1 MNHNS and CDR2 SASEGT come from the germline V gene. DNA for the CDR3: TGTGCCAGCAGCCCAACTGGTCTCTATGGCTACACCTTC. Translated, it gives CASSPTGLYGYTF.

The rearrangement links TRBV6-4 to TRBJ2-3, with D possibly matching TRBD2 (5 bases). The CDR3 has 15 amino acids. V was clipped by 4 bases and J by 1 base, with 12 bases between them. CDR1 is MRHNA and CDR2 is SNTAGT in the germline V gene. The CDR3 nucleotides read TGTGCCAGCAGTGCCGAGGGAGCGGGCACAGATACGCAGTATTTT. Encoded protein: CASSAEGAGTDTQYF.

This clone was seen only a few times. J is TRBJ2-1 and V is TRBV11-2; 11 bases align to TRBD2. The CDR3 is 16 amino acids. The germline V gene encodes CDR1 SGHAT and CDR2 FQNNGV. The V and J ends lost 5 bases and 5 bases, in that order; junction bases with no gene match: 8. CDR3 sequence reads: CASSARTSGWNNEQFF. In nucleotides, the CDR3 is TGTGCCAGCAGCGCACGGACTAGCGGGTGGAACAATGAGCAGTTCTTC.

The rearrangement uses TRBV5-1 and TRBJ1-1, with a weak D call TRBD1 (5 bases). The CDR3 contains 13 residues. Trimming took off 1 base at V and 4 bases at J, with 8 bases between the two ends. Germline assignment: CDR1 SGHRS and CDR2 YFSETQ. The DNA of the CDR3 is TGCGCCAGCAGCTTGCTTCAGGGCACTGAAGCTTTCTTT. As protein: CASSLLQGTEAFF.

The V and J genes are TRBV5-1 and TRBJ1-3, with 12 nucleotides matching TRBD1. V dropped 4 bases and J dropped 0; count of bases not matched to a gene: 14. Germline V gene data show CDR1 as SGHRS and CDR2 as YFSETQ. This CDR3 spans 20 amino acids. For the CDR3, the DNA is TGCGCCAGCAGCACTGGGACAGGGGGCACCATCATGAGCTCTGGAAACACCATATATTTT. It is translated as CASSTGTGGTIMSSGNTIYF.

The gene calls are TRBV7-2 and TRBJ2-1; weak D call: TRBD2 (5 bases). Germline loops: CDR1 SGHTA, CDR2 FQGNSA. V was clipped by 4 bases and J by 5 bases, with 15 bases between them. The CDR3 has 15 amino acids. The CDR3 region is CASSWGRGSNNEQFF. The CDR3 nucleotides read TGTGCCAGCAGCTGGGGTCGAGGGAGTAACAATGAGCAGTTCTTC.